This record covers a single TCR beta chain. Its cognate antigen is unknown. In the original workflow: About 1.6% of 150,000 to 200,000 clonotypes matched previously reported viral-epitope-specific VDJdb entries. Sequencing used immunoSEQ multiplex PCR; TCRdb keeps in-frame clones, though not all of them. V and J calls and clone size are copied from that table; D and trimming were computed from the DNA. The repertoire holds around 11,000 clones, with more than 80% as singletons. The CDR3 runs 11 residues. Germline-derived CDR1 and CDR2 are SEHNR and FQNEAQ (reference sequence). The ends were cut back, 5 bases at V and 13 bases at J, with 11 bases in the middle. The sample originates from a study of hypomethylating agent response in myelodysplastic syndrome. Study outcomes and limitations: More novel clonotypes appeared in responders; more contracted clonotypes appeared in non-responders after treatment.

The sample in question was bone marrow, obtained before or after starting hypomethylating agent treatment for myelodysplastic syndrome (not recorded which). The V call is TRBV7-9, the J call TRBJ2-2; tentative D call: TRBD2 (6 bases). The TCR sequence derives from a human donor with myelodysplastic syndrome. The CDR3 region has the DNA TGTGCCAGCAGCAAGGGAGGAGGGCTGTTTTTT. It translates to CASSKGGGLFF.